This T cell receptor beta chain was observed in a study of T cell repertoires in cytomegalovirus infection. The CDR3 runs to 15 residues. Germline CDR1 is DFQATT and CDR2 is SNEGSKA (reference sequence). The V and J ends lost 2 bases and 1 base respectively, with 15 bases between them. Via MiXCR, TCRdb re-called the reads, giving one row per CDR3 protein. The sample carries 65,000 to 95,000 distinct CDR3 sequences, about 4% recorded once. This clonotype was recorded at least ten times. The sequence was obtained from a human donor in good health (CMV status not recorded). Some clones in this sample may be carry-over from other donors' samples. The sample was PBMCs. V and J are TRBV20-1 and TRBJ2-7; a possible D gene is TRBD2 (6 bases). The CDR3: CSARRSGTQSYEQYF. The DNA for the CDR3 is TGCAGTGCTAGACGTTCCGGGACTCAGTCCTACGAGCAGTACTTC.